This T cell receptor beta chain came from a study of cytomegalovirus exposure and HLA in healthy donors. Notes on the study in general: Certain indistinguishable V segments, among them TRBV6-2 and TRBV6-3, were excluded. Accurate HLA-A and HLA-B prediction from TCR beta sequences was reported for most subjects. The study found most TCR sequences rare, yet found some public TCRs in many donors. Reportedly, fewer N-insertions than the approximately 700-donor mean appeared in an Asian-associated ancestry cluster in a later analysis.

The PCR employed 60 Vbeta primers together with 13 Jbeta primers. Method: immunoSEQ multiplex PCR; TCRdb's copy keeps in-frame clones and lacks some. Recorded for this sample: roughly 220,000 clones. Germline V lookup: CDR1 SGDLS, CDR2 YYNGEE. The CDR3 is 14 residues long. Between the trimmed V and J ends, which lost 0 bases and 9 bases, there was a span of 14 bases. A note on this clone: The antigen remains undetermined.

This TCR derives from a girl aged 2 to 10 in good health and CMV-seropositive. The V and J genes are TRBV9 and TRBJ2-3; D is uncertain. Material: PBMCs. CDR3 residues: CASSVAHGVGTQYF. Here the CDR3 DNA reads TGTGCCAGCAGCGTAGCTCATGGAGTTGGAACGCAGTATTTT. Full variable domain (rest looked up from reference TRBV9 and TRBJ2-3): DSGVTQTPKHLITATGQRVTLRCSPRSGDLSVYWYQQSLDQGLQFLIQYYNGEERAKGNILERFSAQQFPDLHSELNLSSLELGDSALYFCASSVAHGVGTQYFGPGTRLTVL.